This T cell receptor (beta chain) was profiled in a study of monozygotic twins with cystic fibrosis. This clone was found once. Its antigen is currently unknown. The method was immunoSEQ multiplex PCR; TCRdb's version includes in-frame clones alone and lacks a portion of them. Of roughly 25,000 clones listed, roughly 96% are singletons. Trimming pared 4 bases from V and 5 bases from J, leaving 20 bases between. The CDR3 sequence is 16 residues long. Germline CDR1 is MNHEY and CDR2 is SMNVEV (reference sequence). Findings of the study overall: Co-twins had the most similar V usage for 13 of 16 pairs, J for 8. Median Simpson clonality of 0.0095 suggested naive T cells predominated.

This rearrangement joins TRBV27 to TRBJ1-2; D perhaps matches TRBD1 (6 bases). Material: blood. The clonotype comes from a girl aged 2-10 years with cystic fibrosis. CDR3 in amino acids: CASSSRRDTYPYGYTF. As DNA, the CDR3 is TGTGCCAGCAGTTCCCGCCGGGACACCTACCCGTATGGCTACACCTTC.